This T cell receptor (beta chain) was identified during a study of OX40 agonist ivuxolimab in advanced cancers. Study at large: At 0.01 to 10 mg/kg, ivuxolimab was administered intravenously to patients every 2 weeks. Patients in dose escalation had liver, melanoma, kidney or head and neck cancers. Study-level points and caveats: Circulating CD4+ and CD8+ T cells showed clonal expansion by week 6 at 0.1 to 3.0 mg/kg. The 0.1-3.0 mg/kg partial responders had among the lowest clonal expansion.

Notes on this clone: Antigen specificity is unknown.

This CDR3 spans 13 amino acids. Trimming removed 2 bases from V and 10 bases from J, with 12 bases in between. From germline, CDR1 is MDHEN and CDR2 SYDVKM. Measured with immunoSEQ multiplex PCR; TCRdb has only the in-frame clones, and not every one. The sample lists roughly 58,000 clones, 85% to 95% seen once, with around 18% in the top ten. The clonotype comes from an adult with an advanced solid tumor such as melanoma, head and neck, liver or kidney cancer. The chain is built from TRBV28 and TRBJ2-1; tentatively, D is TRBD2 (5 bases). The sequences come from CD4+ or CD8+ T cells sorted from blood, collected in a trial of the OX40 agonist ivuxolimab. The CDR3 bases are TGTGCCAGCAGTTTACTAGGGAGTTCAGAGCAGTTCTTC. Protein sequence: CASSLLGSSEQFF.